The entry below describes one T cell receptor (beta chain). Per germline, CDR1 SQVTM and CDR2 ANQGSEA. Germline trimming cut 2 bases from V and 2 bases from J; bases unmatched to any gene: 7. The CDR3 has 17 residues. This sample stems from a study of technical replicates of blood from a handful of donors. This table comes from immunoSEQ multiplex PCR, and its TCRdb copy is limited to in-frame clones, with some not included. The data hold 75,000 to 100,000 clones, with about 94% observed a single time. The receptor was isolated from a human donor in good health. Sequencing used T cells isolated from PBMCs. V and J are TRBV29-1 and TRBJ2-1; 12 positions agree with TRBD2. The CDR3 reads CSVEWPSGRATYNEQFF. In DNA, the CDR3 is TGCAGCGTTGAATGGCCTAGCGGGAGGGCCACCTACAATGAGCAGTTCTTC.